This T cell receptor beta chain was identified in a study of blood T cell repertoires in COVID-19. Study-level background: COVID-19 samples collected from the United States, Italy and Spain covered acute and convalescent phases. PBMCs, B-cell-depleted T cells, or T cells were the source of the cDNA or gDNA that made up the material.

The CDR3 is 14 residues long. The junction had 9 bases not matched to a gene; V was cut back by 7 bases and J by 8 bases. CDR1 is MRHNA, CDR2 SNTAGT, per germline. Methods used by the authors: Researchers report that nucleated cell counts were estimated from reference gene primer amplification. The protocol was immunoSEQ multiplex PCR, while the TCRdb copy is restricted to in-frame clones and leaves out a portion. That table gives V, J and clone size, and the DNA gave D and trimming. The top ten clones hold about 9.2% of a sample with around 41,000 clones, roughly nine tenths of them seen once. This rearrangement joins TRBV6-4 to TRBJ1-2; TRBD1 aligns across 11 bases. This sequence originates from an elderly woman with active COVID-19. The sequenced sample was peripheral blood. The CDR3 region has the DNA TGTGCCAGCAAAATGGGACAGGGGGAAGCAGGCTACACCTTC. Translation gives CASKMGQGEAGYTF.